This is a list of T cell receptor beta chains from one sample in a study of blood T cell repertoires in COVID-19. Produced via immunoSEQ multiplex PCR; TCRdb's table is partial and in-frame only. The table has approximately 250,000 clones, 86% seen once. The sequencing sample was made of peripheral blood. These receptors originate from a man between 40 and 49 years old with active or convalescent COVID-19. CDR3s include the opening cysteine and the closing phenylalanine or tryptophan. The order of the fields is J gene, D gene, clone size, V gene, CDR3 DNA, CDR3 protein. D genes are given only for firm matches. The size field is filled for only some rows; it gives once, few, many or a size class.

J gene: TRBJ2-5; D gene: -; clone size: few; V gene: TRBV5-1; CDR3 DNA: TGCGCCAGCAGCTTGTCCTACCAAGAGACCCAGTACTTC; CDR3 protein: CASSLSYQETQYF
J gene: TRBJ1-2; D gene: -; clone size: -; V gene: TRBV12-3/TRBV12-4; CDR3 DNA: TGTGCCAGCAGTTTATACCACGGGGGCTACACCTTC; CDR3 protein: CASSLYHGGYTF
J gene: TRBJ2-3; D gene: TRBD1; clone size: -; V gene: TRBV24-1; CDR3 DNA: TGTGCCACTAATCGGGACAAGATCGACAGGGATCGCACAGATACGCAGTATTTT; CDR3 protein: CATNRDKIDRDRTDTQYF
J gene: TRBJ2-3; D gene: TRBD1; clone size: -; V gene: TRBV27; CDR3 DNA: TGTGCCAGCAGCCGAGGGGGCTTCACTAGCACAGATACGCAGTATTTT; CDR3 protein: CASSRGGFTSTDTQYF
J gene: TRBJ2-5; D gene: -; clone size: -; V gene: TRBV5-1; CDR3 DNA: TGCGCCAGCAGCTTGTCAAGCATACAAGAGACCCAGTACTTC; CDR3 protein: CASSLSSIQETQYF
J gene: TRBJ2-3; D gene: TRBD1; clone size: once; V gene: TRBV5-1; CDR3 DNA: TGCGCCAGCAGTCAGACCGGGACAGGGGGGATTGGCACAGATACGCAGTATTTT; CDR3 protein: CASSQTGTGGIGTDTQYF
J gene: TRBJ1-6; D gene: -; clone size: -; V gene: TRBV5-1; CDR3 DNA: TGCGCCAGCAGCTTGGTCTTTGGGGGCTCTAGTTCACCCCTCCACTTT; CDR3 protein: CASSLVFGGSSSPLHF
J gene: TRBJ2-7; D gene: TRBD2; clone size: -; V gene: TRBV6-5; CDR3 DNA: TGTGCCACCTCAAATTCGGGGGGAGGGTACGAGCAGTACTTC; CDR3 protein: CATSNSGGGYEQYF
J gene: TRBJ2-2; D gene: -; clone size: -; V gene: TRBV9; CDR3 DNA: TGTGCCAGCAGCGCGGGACTTCATAACACCGGGGAGCTGTTTTTT; CDR3 protein: CASSAGLHNTGELFF
J gene: TRBJ2-7; D gene: -; clone size: -; V gene: TRBV5-5; CDR3 DNA: TGTGCCAGCAGCTTGGGTAACCAATTCCTCCCTCCTAACGAGCAGTACTTC; CDR3 protein: CASSLGNQFLPPNEQYF
J gene: TRBJ1-4; D gene: TRBD1; clone size: -; V gene: TRBV11-3; CDR3 DNA: TGTGCCAGCAGCTTAGATTCGGGACAGAAAACCCATGCAACTAATGAAAAACTGTTTTTT; CDR3 protein: CASSLDSGQKTHATNEKLFF
J gene: TRBJ2-3; D gene: -; clone size: -; V gene: TRBV5-1; CDR3 DNA: TGCGCCAGCAGCTCTAATATAGGACTTCCCGGGCCCACAGATACGCAGTATTTT; CDR3 protein: CASSSNIGLPGPTDTQYF
J gene: TRBJ2-1; D gene: TRBD1; clone size: -; V gene: TRBV10-3; CDR3 DNA: TGTGCCATCAGTGCCCAGGGGGCTCAGGACAATGAGCAGTTCTTC; CDR3 protein: CAISAQGAQDNEQFF
J gene: TRBJ1-4; D gene: -; clone size: -; V gene: TRBV5-8; CDR3 DNA: TGTGCCAGCAGCTTGCGGGTTCGCGGTGAAAAACTGTTTTTT; CDR3 protein: CASSLRVRGEKLFF
J gene: TRBJ2-3; D gene: -; clone size: -; V gene: TRBV6-5; CDR3 DNA: TGTGCCAGCAGGCTATCGGGCGGGAAAACAGATACGCAGTATTTT; CDR3 protein: CASRLSGGKTDTQYF
J gene: TRBJ2-5; D gene: TRBD1; clone size: -; V gene: TRBV5-1; CDR3 DNA: TGCGCCAGCAGCTCAGGACAGGCCCAAGAGACCCAGTACTTC; CDR3 protein: CASSSGQAQETQYF
J gene: TRBJ1-3; D gene: -; clone size: -; V gene: TRBV6-1; CDR3 DNA: TGTGCCAGCAATATAAACCGGGGGAACACCATATATTTT; CDR3 protein: CASNINRGNTIYF
J gene: TRBJ1-5; D gene: -; clone size: -; V gene: TRBV28; CDR3 DNA: TGTGCCAGCAGACAGACAGGCCCCAGCAATCAGCCCCAGCATTTT; CDR3 protein: CASRQTGPSNQPQHF
J gene: TRBJ2-1; D gene: TRBD2; clone size: -; V gene: TRBV14; CDR3 DNA: TGTGCCAGCAGCCAAACCGGGACTATCGCATCCCTCAGGCAGGATGAGCAGTTCTTC; CDR3 protein: CASSQTGTIASLRQDEQFF
J gene: TRBJ1-4; D gene: -; clone size: -; V gene: TRBV30; CDR3 DNA: TGTGCCTACACGTCGGAGTCCGGAAAACTGTTTTTT; CDR3 protein: CAYTSESGKLFF
J gene: TRBJ1-2; D gene: TRBD1; clone size: -; V gene: TRBV19; CDR3 DNA: TGTGCCAGTAGTGGACAGGGGGCCTACTATGGCTACACCTTC; CDR3 protein: CASSGQGAYYGYTF
J gene: TRBJ2-3; D gene: -; clone size: -; V gene: TRBV27; CDR3 DNA: TGTGCCAGCGCTGAAGTGGTGTCGGTAAGCACAGATACGCAGTATTTT; CDR3 protein: CASAEVVSVSTDTQYF
J gene: TRBJ2-7; D gene: -; clone size: few; V gene: TRBV5-1; CDR3 DNA: TGCGCCAGCAGCCCAATAGTCCCCTACGAGCAGTACTTC; CDR3 protein: CASSPIVPYEQYF
J gene: TRBJ1-5; D gene: -; clone size: -; V gene: TRBV6-5; CDR3 DNA: TGTGCCAGCAGCCATAGCCCCGTCGTGGGTCAGCCCCAGCATTTT; CDR3 protein: CASSHSPVVGQPQHF
J gene: TRBJ1-3; D gene: -; clone size: -; V gene: TRBV5-6; CDR3 DNA: TGTGCCAGCAGCTTGGGACACGGCATATATTTT; CDR3 protein: CASSLGHGIYF
J gene: TRBJ1-3; D gene: -; clone size: -; V gene: TRBV18; CDR3 DNA: TGTGCCAGCTCACCACGAGAGGCAGGGTCAAACACCATATATTTT; CDR3 protein: CASSPREAGSNTIYF
J gene: TRBJ1-2; D gene: TRBD1; clone size: -; V gene: TRBV6-5; CDR3 DNA: TGTGCCAGGGCCGACAGGGAATATGGCTACACCTTC; CDR3 protein: CARADREYGYTF
J gene: TRBJ2-5; D gene: -; clone size: -; V gene: TRBV30; CDR3 DNA: TGTGCCTGGAGTGCCGTTGAGACCCAGTACTTC; CDR3 protein: CAWSAVETQYF
J gene: TRBJ1-2; D gene: TRBD1; clone size: -; V gene: TRBV11-2; CDR3 DNA: TGTGCCAGCAGCCCTCAATGGGGGACAGGGGGCGTCAAGTCCTATGGCTACACCTTC; CDR3 protein: CASSPQWGTGGVKSYGYTF
J gene: TRBJ1-2; D gene: -; clone size: -; V gene: TRBV24-1; CDR3 DNA: TGTGCCACCAGCCCACAGGGCGTTGGCTATGGCTACACCTTC; CDR3 protein: CATSPQGVGYGYTF
J gene: TRBJ2-3; D gene: TRBD2; clone size: -; V gene: TRBV27; CDR3 DNA: TGTGCCAGCAGTCGGGACTACCTAATAGACACCAGCACAGATACGCAGTATTTT; CDR3 protein: CASSRDYLIDTSTDTQYF
J gene: TRBJ1-6; D gene: TRBD1; clone size: -; V gene: TRBV5-1; CDR3 DNA: TGCGCCAGCAGCGGGGGAGACAGGGCTCCCCTCCACTTT; CDR3 protein: CASSGGDRAPLHF
J gene: TRBJ2-7; D gene: -; clone size: -; V gene: TRBV9; CDR3 DNA: TGTGCCAGCAGCGTCACTGACGTCGAATGGGGAGGCGAGCAGTACTTC; CDR3 protein: CASSVTDVEWGGEQYF
J gene: TRBJ2-1; D gene: -; clone size: -; V gene: TRBV3-1/TRBV3-2; CDR3 DNA: TGTGCCAGCAGCCAACCAGTGTCGGGGGATGAGCAGTTCTTC; CDR3 protein: CASSQPVSGDEQFF
J gene: TRBJ2-1; D gene: TRBD2; clone size: -; V gene: TRBV7-2; CDR3 DNA: TGTGCCAGCAGCTTATTCGGGACTACATACAATGAGCAGTTCTTC; CDR3 protein: CASSLFGTTYNEQFF
J gene: TRBJ2-1; D gene: -; clone size: -; V gene: TRBV19; CDR3 DNA: TGTGCCAGTACCAGCCGCCGCCTGACAGACAATGAGCAGTTCTTC; CDR3 protein: CASTSRRLTDNEQFF
J gene: TRBJ2-1; D gene: -; clone size: -; V gene: TRBV6-1; CDR3 DNA: TGTGCCAGCAGTGAGACGGGCAATGAGCAGTTCTTC; CDR3 protein: CASSETGNEQFF
J gene: TRBJ2-3; D gene: -; clone size: -; V gene: TRBV6-1; CDR3 DNA: TGTGCCAGCAGTGAGGAACGGGGGTCCCATACGCAGTATTTT; CDR3 protein: CASSEERGSHTQYF
J gene: TRBJ2-3; D gene: -; clone size: -; V gene: TRBV9; CDR3 DNA: TGTGCCAGCAGCGTACCCGGGACTGGGGCAGATACGCAGTATTTT; CDR3 protein: CASSVPGTGADTQYF
J gene: TRBJ1-1; D gene: -; clone size: -; V gene: TRBV20-1; CDR3 DNA: TGCAGTGCTAGTGCTCAGGGATCTCGAGAAGCTTTCTTT; CDR3 protein: CSASAQGSREAFF
J gene: TRBJ2-3; D gene: -; clone size: -; V gene: TRBV5-1; CDR3 DNA: TGCGCCAGCAGCCGGGGGTCAATCACAGATACGCAGTATTTT; CDR3 protein: CASSRGSITDTQYF